This TCR beta chain came from a study of T cell responses to AZD1222 COVID-19 vaccine. Study-level background: The study pooled second doses at about 4 or about 12 weeks.

The method was immunoSEQ multiplex PCR; TCRdb's version includes in-frame clones alone and lacks a portion of them. The table has about 130,000 clones, about 93% seen once. Findings and limits, study-wide: At baseline, seropositivity was found in only 5 to 7 AZD1222 recipients. Mostly white British, mostly female donors; authors suggested clonal diversity may be underestimated.

To note about this clone: Its antigen is still unknown.

V gave up 2 bases and J gave up 0 bases, with 12 bases separating them. CDR3 size: 16 residues. Germline loops: CDR1 LGHDT, CDR2 YNNKEL (reference sequence). The sequences come from peripheral blood, collected on day 0 of AZD1222 vaccination. The chain has TRBV3-1 (or the pseudogene TRBV3-2) and TRBJ2-3, with D possibly being TRBD2 (6 bases). The origin of this receptor is an adult in good health. CDR3 DNA: TGTGCCAGCAGCCAACTGGCGGGACGTAGCACAGATACGCAGTATTTT. Its translation: CASSQLAGRSTDTQYF.